The 9 T cell receptor beta chains below all came from one sample that was sequenced in a study of cytomegalovirus exposure and HLA in healthy donors. Use of 60 Vbeta and 13 Jbeta primers characterized the PCR. The repertoire was sequenced with immunoSEQ multiplex PCR; TCRdb's copy has only in-frame clones and lacks some. Among roughly 80,000 clones listed, 67% were seen once. Sequencing was carried out using PBMCs. These receptors were taken from a woman aged 50 to 60 in good health and CMV-seropositive.

V usage is TRBV27 and J usage is TRBJ1-2; TRBD1 agrees at 8 bases. The CDR3 is 15 residues long. The ends lost 5 bases at V and 4 bases at J; junction bases unmatched: 9. CDR1 and CDR2 from the germline V gene are MNHEY and SMNVEV (reference sequence). CDR3: CASSPAAGGAYGYTF. CDR3 coding DNA: TGTGCCAGCAGTCCGGCGGCAGGGGGCGCCTATGGCTACACCTTC.

The chain couples TRBV19 to TRBJ1-2; D gene ambiguous. CDR3 size: 13 residues. CDR1 is LNHDA, CDR2 SQIVND, per germline (reference sequence). Trimming removed 7 bases from V and 5 bases from J, with 14 bases in between. CDR3 sequence (DNA): TGTGCCAGTACCCCTCCGGAGGGATATGGCTACACCTTC. Translating gives CASTPPEGYGYTF.

This chain links TRBV4-1 with TRBJ2-7, with a possible D match to TRBD2 (6 bases). This CDR3 comprises 16 residues. In germline, CDR1 is MGHRA, CDR2 YSYEKL. V dropped 0 bases and J dropped 1 base, with 13 bases sitting between them. CDR3 bases: TGCGCCAGCAGCCAAGAGGTCGCGGGGTCGTCCTACGAGCAGTACTTC. This translates into CASSQEVAGSSYEQYF.

This chain joins TRBV7-9 and TRBJ2-1; 16 bases are shared with TRBD2. V dropped 5 bases and J dropped 7; count of bases not matched to a gene: 14. CDR3 length: 19 residues. Germline V gene lookup returns CDR1 SEHNR and CDR2 FQNEAQ (reference sequence). The CDR3 is CASSPASGLAGGRYNEQFF. The CDR3 region has the DNA TGTGCCAGCAGCCCGGCATCGGGACTAGCGGGGGGGCGGTATAATGAGCAGTTCTTC.

The chain links TRBV5-1 to TRBJ1-6, with TRBD1 as a possible D gene (6 bases). Looked up from germline, CDR1 is SGHRS and CDR2 is YFSETQ. Trimming took 4 bases from V and 1 from J, leaving 12 bases between them. The CDR3 has 16 residues. CDR3 residues: CASSAKQGSYNSPLHF. Here the CDR3 DNA reads TGCGCCAGCAGCGCGAAACAGGGTTCCTATAATTCACCCCTCCACTTT. Variable domain in full (rest from reference TRBV5-1 and TRBJ1-6): KAGVTQTPRYLIKTRGQQVTLSCSPISGHRSVSWYQQTPGQGLQFLFEYFSETQRNKGNFPGRFSGRQFSNSRSEMNVSTLELGDSALYLCASSAKQGSYNSPLHFGNGTRLTVT.

The chain employs TRBV6-5 and TRBJ2-5, with 12 nucleotides matching TRBD2. The DNA end lines up better with TRBJ2-7; the J call may be wrong. Germline V CDR1 and CDR2: MNHEY, SVGAGI. The CDR3 runs 14 residues. DNA for the CDR3: TGTGCCAGCAGTTCCGGACTAGCGGGGTACGAGCAGTACTTC. It encodes CASSSGLAGYEQYF.

The chain combines TRBV7-3 with TRBJ2-1; TRBD1 matches at 8 bases. CDR3 length: 15 amino acids. CDR1 and CDR2 (germline): SGHTA, FQGTGA. With V trimmed by 5 bases and J by 4 bases, 7 bases remained unmatched. CDR3 residues: CASSPGTGDYNEQFF. CDR3 in DNA: TGTGCCAGCAGCCCAGGGACAGGAGATTACAATGAGCAGTTCTTC. Together with reference TRBV7-3 and TRBJ2-1, the CDR3 gives the full variable domain: GAGVSQTPSNKVTEKGKYVELRCDPISGHTALYWYRQSLGQGPEFLIYFQGTGAADDSGLPNDRFFAVRPEGSVSTLKIQRTERGDSAVYLCASSPGTGDYNEQFFGPGTRLTVL.

The rearrangement links TRBV7-6 to TRBJ1-5; D remains unclear. V lost 1 base to trimming and J lost 1 base, with 11 bases between them. The germline V gene encodes CDR1 SGHVS and CDR2 FNYEAQ. There are 16 residues in the CDR3. CDR3 coding DNA: TGTGCCAGCAGCTTAGAATTGTACTCGAGCAATCAGCCCCAGCATTTT. Translation gives CASSLELYSSNQPQHF. Full variable domain (rest looked up from reference TRBV7-6 and TRBJ1-5): GAGVSQSPRYKVTKRGQDVALRCDPISGHVSLYWYRQALGQGPEFLTYFNYEAQQDKSGLPNDRFSAERPEGSISTLTIQRTEQRDSAMYRCASSLELYSSNQPQHFGDGTRLSIL.

The chain employs TRBV6-1 and TRBJ1-5, with a possible D match to TRBD1 (5 bases). Germline assignment: CDR1 MNHNS and CDR2 SASEGT. V was cut by 4 bases and J by 5 bases, with 9 bases left in between. CDR3 size: 13 residues. Here the CDR3 DNA reads TGTGCCAGCAGTGGCGGGGCCGATCAGCCCCAGCATTTT. Amino acids: CASSGGADQPQHF.